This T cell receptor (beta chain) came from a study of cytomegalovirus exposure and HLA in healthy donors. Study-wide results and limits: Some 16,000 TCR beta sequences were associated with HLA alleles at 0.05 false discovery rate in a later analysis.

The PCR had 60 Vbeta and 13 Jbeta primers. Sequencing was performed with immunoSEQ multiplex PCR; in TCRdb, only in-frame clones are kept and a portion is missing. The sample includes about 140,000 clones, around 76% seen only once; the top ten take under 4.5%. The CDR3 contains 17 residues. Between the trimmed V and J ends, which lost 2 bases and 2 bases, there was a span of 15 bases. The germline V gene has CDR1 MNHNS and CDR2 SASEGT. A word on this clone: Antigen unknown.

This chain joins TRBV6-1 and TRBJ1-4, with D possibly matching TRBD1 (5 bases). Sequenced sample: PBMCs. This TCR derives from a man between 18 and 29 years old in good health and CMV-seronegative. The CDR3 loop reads CASSETTVLQTNEKLFF. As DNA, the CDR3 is TGTGCCAGCAGTGAAACGACAGTGCTGCAGACTAATGAAAAACTGTTTTTT.